A selection of T cell receptor beta chains follows, all from one sample in a study of human CD8 memory T cell subsets. One entry per CDR3 protein, without DNA, is what TCRdb gives after re-calling the 5' RACE reads. In total, the table holds under 20,000 distinct CDR3 sequences. Sequencing was carried out using CD8+ T cells from PBMCs. These receptors originate from a human donor in good health. CDR3s include the opening cysteine and the closing phenylalanine or tryptophan. The size entry is marked missing in some rows and otherwise reads once, few, many or a size class.

CATSLLGDTKSLANYGYTF | TRBJ1-2 | . | 19 | TRBV7-9
CSVETPTSGTYEQYF | TRBJ2-7 | . | 15 | TRBV29-1
CASSVPGHGELGTDTQYF | TRBJ2-3 | . | 18 | TRBV7-9
CASSPAVSTDTQYF | TRBJ2-3 | . | 14 | TRBV6-5
CATGGGDLSNEQFF | TRBJ2-1 | . | 14 | TRBV7-2
CASSLDPGEETQYF | TRBJ2-5 | . | 14 | TRBV5-1
CASSLVSGRGLAKNIQYF | TRBJ2-4 | . | 18 | TRBV28
CASSGQGARGTEAFF | TRBJ1-1 | . | 15 | TRBV2
CASSLRTEYYEQYF | TRBJ2-7 | . | 14 | TRBV18
CASSPRLRSSYNEQFF | TRBJ2-1 | . | 16 | TRBV27
CSARDLLGSNIEQFF | TRBJ2-1 | . | 15 | TRBV20-1
CASRSGLVYEQYF | TRBJ2-7 | . | 13 | TRBV2
CASSGGLAGDEQYF | TRBJ2-7 | . | 14 | TRBV10-1
CASSQGIRTYNEQFF | TRBJ2-1 | . | 15 | TRBV3-1
CASSELAGGLETQYF | TRBJ2-5 | . | 15 | TRBV2
CSARDLGDSGNTIYF | TRBJ1-3 | . | 15 | TRBV20-1
CASSPAGQVYTEAFF | TRBJ1-1 | . | 15 | TRBV9
CASNPGQGVYNEQFF | TRBJ2-1 | . | 15 | TRBV28
CASSPGLMNTEAFF | TRBJ1-1 | . | 14 | TRBV3-1
CASSLNPNSYNEQFF | TRBJ2-1 | . | 15 | TRBV12-3/TRBV12-4
CASSLAATGAAGNTIYF | TRBJ1-3 | medium-sized | 17 | TRBV12-3/TRBV12-4
CASSQGRRSYEQYF | TRBJ2-7 | . | 14 | TRBV2
CASSFSAGSYEQYF | TRBJ2-7 | . | 14 | TRBV5-1
CASSIGQGDYNEQFF | TRBJ2-1 | . | 15 | TRBV19
CASSYFSGHTDTQYF | TRBJ2-3 | . | 15 | TRBV6-5
CSVREGPYNEQFF | TRBJ2-1 | . | 13 | TRBV29-1
CSARPPSRETQYF | TRBJ2-5 | . | 13 | TRBV20-1
CASSFRQGNQPQHF | TRBJ1-5 | . | 14 | TRBV4-1
CSSAGQGVVDYGYTF | TRBJ1-2 | . | 15 | TRBV20-1
CASSPFGGESPLHF | TRBJ1-6 | medium-sized | 14 | TRBV7-9
CASSDSDRTYGYTF | TRBJ1-2 | . | 14 | TRBV25-1
CASSLAPDGYTF | TRBJ1-2 | . | 12 | TRBV7-9
CASSPGQGSSYEQYF | TRBJ2-7 | medium-sized | 15 | TRBV5-1
CASSGLSYEQYF | TRBJ2-7 | . | 12 | TRBV9
CASSPLREGLNYGYTF | TRBJ1-2 | medium-sized | 16 | TRBV18
CAIGGSGGPTSRTDTQYF | TRBJ2-3 | . | 18 | TRBV10-3
CSAVPLSTSGGNAREQYF | TRBJ2-7 | . | 18 | TRBV20-1
CAISETKTGSEQYF | TRBJ2-7 | . | 14 | TRBV10-3
CASSQSGRGSSYNEQFF | TRBJ2-1 | . | 17 | TRBV23-1
CASSFTGLAFF | TRBJ1-1 | . | 11 | TRBV11-2
CASSYWGEDTGELFF | TRBJ2-2 | . | 15 | TRBV6-2/TRBV6-3
CASSMGTSVEQFF | TRBJ2-1 | . | 13 | TRBV19
CASSGATPQAFF | TRBJ1-1 | . | 12 | TRBV18
CASSLRRGSSSYNEQFF | TRBJ2-1 | . | 17 | TRBV11-1
CSERGGYNEQFF | TRBJ2-1 | . | 12 | TRBV20-1
CASSLGQASYEQYF | TRBJ2-7 | . | 14 | TRBV6-2/TRBV6-3
CASSPHWGTSGYNEQFF | TRBJ2-1 | . | 17 | TRBV7-2
CASSERAIENTEAFF | TRBJ1-1 | . | 15 | TRBV2
CASTKRGTDEQYF | TRBJ2-7 | . | 13 | TRBV28
CASSKTALNTEAFF | TRBJ1-1 | . | 14 | TRBV19
CASSYRAESNQPQHF | TRBJ1-5 | . | 15 | TRBV6-5
CASSRYRDEQYF | TRBJ2-7 | . | 12 | TRBV7-9
CASSLVVHEQYF | TRBJ2-7 | . | 12 | TRBV12-3/TRBV12-4
CTSSQDRAGINTEAFF | TRBJ1-1 | . | 16 | TRBV1
CAWVSGRAHNEQFF | TRBJ2-1 | . | 14 | TRBV30
CASSALGQAFTEAFF | TRBJ1-1 | . | 15 | TRBV13
CASHPSSYNEQFF | TRBJ2-1 | . | 13 | TRBV19
CASRGRGTYEQYF | TRBJ2-7 | . | 13 | TRBV27